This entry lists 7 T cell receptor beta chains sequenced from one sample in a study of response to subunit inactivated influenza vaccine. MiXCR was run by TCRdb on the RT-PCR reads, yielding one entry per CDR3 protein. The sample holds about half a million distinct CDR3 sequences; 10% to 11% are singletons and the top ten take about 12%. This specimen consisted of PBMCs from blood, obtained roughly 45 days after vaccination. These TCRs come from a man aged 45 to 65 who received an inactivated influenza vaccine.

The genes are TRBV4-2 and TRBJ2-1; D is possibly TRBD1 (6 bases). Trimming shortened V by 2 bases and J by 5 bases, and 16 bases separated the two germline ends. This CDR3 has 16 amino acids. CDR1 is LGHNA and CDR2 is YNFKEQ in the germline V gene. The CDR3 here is CASSQQSGTSNNEQFF. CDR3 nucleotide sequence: TGTGCCAGCAGCCAACAATCCGGGACAAGCAACAATGAGCAGTTCTTC.

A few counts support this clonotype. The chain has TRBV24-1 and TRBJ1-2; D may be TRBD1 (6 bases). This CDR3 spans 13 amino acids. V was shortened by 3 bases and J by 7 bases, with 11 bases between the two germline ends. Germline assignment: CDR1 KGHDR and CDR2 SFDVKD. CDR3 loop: CATSDTGRGGYTF. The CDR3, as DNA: TGTGCCACCAGTGATACAGGGCGTGGTGGCTACACCTTC.

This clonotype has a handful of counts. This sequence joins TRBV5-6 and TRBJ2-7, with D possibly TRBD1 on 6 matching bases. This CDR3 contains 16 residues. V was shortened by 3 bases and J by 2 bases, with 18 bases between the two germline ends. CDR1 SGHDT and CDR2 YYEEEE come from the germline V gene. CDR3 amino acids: CASSSGRGTQTYEQYF. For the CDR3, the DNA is TGTGCCAGCAGCTCGGGGCGAGGGACACAAACCTACGAGCAGTACTTC.

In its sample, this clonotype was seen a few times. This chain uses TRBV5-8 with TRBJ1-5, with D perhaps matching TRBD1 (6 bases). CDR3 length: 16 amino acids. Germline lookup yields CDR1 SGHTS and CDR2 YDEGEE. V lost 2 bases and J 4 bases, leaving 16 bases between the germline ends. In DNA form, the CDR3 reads TGTGCCAGCAGCTTTGCTTTGGGACACGGAAATCAGCCCCAGCATTTT. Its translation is CASSFALGHGNQPQHF. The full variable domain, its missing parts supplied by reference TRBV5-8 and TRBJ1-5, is EAGVTQSPTHLIKTRGQQATLRCSPISGHTSVYWYQQALGLGLQFLLWYDEGEERNRGNFPPRFSGRQFPNYSSELNVNALELEDSALYLCASSFALGHGNQPQHFGDGTRLSIL.

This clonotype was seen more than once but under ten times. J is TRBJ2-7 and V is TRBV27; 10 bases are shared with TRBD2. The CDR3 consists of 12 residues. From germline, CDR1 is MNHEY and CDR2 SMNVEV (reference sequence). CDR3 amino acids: CPKDTSGAPQYF. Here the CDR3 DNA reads TGTCCCAAAGATACTAGCGGGGCGCCGCAGTACTTC.

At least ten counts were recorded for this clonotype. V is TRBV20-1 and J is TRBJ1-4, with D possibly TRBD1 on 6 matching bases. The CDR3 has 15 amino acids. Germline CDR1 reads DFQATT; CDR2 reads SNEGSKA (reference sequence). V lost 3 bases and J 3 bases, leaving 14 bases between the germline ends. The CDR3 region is CSASNRQGSNEKLFF. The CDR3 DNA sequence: TGCAGTGCTAGTAATAGGCAGGGGTCTAATGAAAAACTGTTTTTT.

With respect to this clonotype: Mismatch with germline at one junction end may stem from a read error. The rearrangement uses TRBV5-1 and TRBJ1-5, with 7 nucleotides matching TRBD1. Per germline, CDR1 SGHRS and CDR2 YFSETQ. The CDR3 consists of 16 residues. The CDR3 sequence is CAGSLTGSDSNQPQHF. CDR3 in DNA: TGCGCCGGCAGCTTGACAGGGTCCGATAGCAATCAGCCCCAGCATTTT.